The present T cell receptor (beta chain) was sequenced within a study of T cell responses to AZD1222 COVID-19 vaccine. CDR3 size: 14 residues. The ends were cut back, 6 bases at V and 6 bases at J, with 15 bases in the middle. Germline V gives CDR1 MNHEY, CDR2 SVGAGI. The protocol was immunoSEQ multiplex PCR, while the TCRdb copy is restricted to in-frame clones and leaves out a portion. This sample yields roughly 190,000 clones, of which approximately 92% are seen a single time; over 1% belongs to the top ten. This sequence originates from an adult in good health. Sample: peripheral blood, taken on day 0 of AZD1222 vaccination. The genes are TRBV6-5 and TRBJ2-1; TRBD2 is a possible D gene (5 bases). CDR3 sequence (DNA): TGTGCCAGCAGCCGGGGTGACGAGGGCAATGAGCAGTTCTTC. Amino acid sequence: CASSRGDEGNEQFF.